This entry lists 18 T cell receptor beta chains sequenced from one sample in a study of a mutant IDH1 vaccine in newly diagnosed glioma. Method: immunoSEQ multiplex PCR; TCRdb's copy keeps in-frame clones and lacks some. The sample lists just under 95,000 clones, over 75% occurring once. As for time point: baseline, week 1 (first vaccination visit). Treatment meaning: pre-vaccination baseline after standard-of-care therapy. Sequencing used PBMCs, obtained from a glioma patient treated with radiotherapy, temozolomide or both. These receptors were obtained from a man aged 35-49 years with glioma.

This clone was counted between two and nine times. The rearrangement joins TRBV6-4 to TRBJ1-1; D call uncertain. CDR1 and CDR2 from the germline V gene are MRHNA and SNTAGT. This CDR3 region has 13 residues. Between the trimmed V and J ends, which lost 5 bases and 3 bases, there was a span of 10 bases. The CDR3 spells CASSRGSDTEAFF. The CDR3 nucleotides are TGTGCCAGCAGTCGGGGTTCTGACACTGAAGCTTTCTTT.

This chain joins TRBV6-5 and TRBJ1-6, with TRBD1 matching over 9 bases. V was pared by 5 bases and J by 9 bases, with 2 bases of the junction left unmatched. This CDR3 contains 13 residues. CDR1 MNHEY and CDR2 SVGAGI come from the germline V gene. The CDR3, as DNA: TGTGCCAGCAGTAGACAGGGGGTTTCACCCCTCCACTTT. Translating gives CASSRQGVSPLHF.

The V gene is TRBV29-1, the J gene TRBJ1-4, with D uncertain. V lost 4 bases and J lost 3, with 3 bases in between. The CDR3 covers 11 residues. Germline lookup yields CDR1 SQVTM and CDR2 ANQGSEA. The CDR3: CSVASNEKLFF. CDR3 coding DNA: TGCAGCGTTGCATCTAATGAAAAACTGTTTTTT.

V is TRBV2 and J is TRBJ2-1, with TRBD2 matching over 11 bases. The CDR3 extends over 16 amino acids. After removal of 6 bases from V and 0 bases from J, the junction contained 4 bases not matched to a gene. Germline V gene lookup returns CDR1 SNHLY and CDR2 FYNNEI. The CDR3 nucleotides read TGTGCCAGCAGGTTTAGCGGGGGGGTCTCCTACAATGAGCAGTTCTTC. Translating gives CASRFSGGVSYNEQFF.

This rearrangement joins TRBV5-1 to TRBJ2-2; 7 nucleotides match TRBD1. Trimming at V came to 1 base and at J to 4 bases, leaving 7 bases not matched to a gene. CDR1 is SGHRS and CDR2 is YFSETQ in the germline V gene. The CDR3 runs 16 residues. The CDR3 DNA is TGCGCCAGCAGCTTGATGGTGGCAGGGGGCACCGGGGAGCTGTTTTTT. This translates into CASSLMVAGGTGELFF.

The chain uses TRBV19 and TRBJ2-5; D unresolved. V was trimmed by 1 base and J by 3 bases, leaving 6 bases between them. The CDR3 length is 13 residues. CDR1 is LNHDA, CDR2 SQIVND, per germline (reference sequence). The CDR3 loop reads CASSIGVKETQYF. The CDR3 region has the DNA TGTGCCAGTAGTATAGGAGTAAAAGAGACCCAGTACTTC.

V is TRBV7-2 and J is TRBJ2-4; weak D call: TRBD2 (6 bases). Deletions cut 0 bases from V and 6 bases from J, with 18 bases between. The CDR3 has 17 residues. From germline, CDR1 is SGHTA and CDR2 FQGNSA. The CDR3 sequence: CASSLALGTGRRNIQYF. CDR3 nucleotides: TGTGCCAGCAGCTTAGCGCTAGGAACGGGGAGGAGAAACATTCAGTACTTC.

V is TRBV30 and J is TRBJ1-5; no firm D call. CDR1 and CDR2 from the germline V gene are GTSNPN and SVGIG (reference sequence). Trimming took 5 bases from V and 5 from J, leaving 13 bases between them. The CDR3 extends over 13 amino acids. The chain's CDR3 is CAWGLGRDQPQHF. Written as DNA, the CDR3 is TGTGCCTGGGGCCTTGGGAGGGATCAGCCCCAGCATTTT.

This sequence joins TRBV5-6 and TRBJ1-4; D is unresolved. V was trimmed by 0 bases and J by 8 bases, leaving 11 bases between them. There are 14 residues in the CDR3. In germline, CDR1 is SGHDT, CDR2 YYEEEE. CDR3 in amino acids: CASSLVGGLEKLFF. In DNA, the CDR3 is TGTGCCAGCAGCTTGGTCGGCGGCTTAGAAAAACTGTTTTTT.

The chain carries TRBV6-6 and TRBJ2-7; 10 positions agree with TRBD1. The CDR3 consists of 14 residues. Per germline, CDR1 MNHNY and CDR2 SVGAGI (reference sequence). V shed 8 bases and J 7 bases; nucleotides not matched to a gene: 11. The CDR3 sequence is CASSLGTGAGEQYF. The DNA of the CDR3 is TGTGCCAGCTCGCTCGGGACAGGGGCCGGGGAGCAGTACTTC.

The count of this clone is one. The rearrangement links TRBV6-5 to TRBJ2-7; D gene uncertain. CDR1 and CDR2 from the germline V gene are MNHEY and SVGAGI. V lost 6 bases to trimming and J lost 2 bases, with 17 bases between them. The CDR3 is 15 amino acids. CDR3 residues: CASSPLDGDTYEQYF. The CDR3 bases are TGTGCCAGCAGCCCATTGGACGGCGATACCTACGAGCAGTACTTC.

This clone has just a few counts. This sequence joins TRBV18 and TRBJ2-7, with D possibly being TRBD1 (5 bases). Germline CDR1 reads KGHSH; CDR2 reads LQKENI. CDR3 length equals 12 residues. V was trimmed by 6 bases and J by 4 bases, leaving 10 bases between them. The CDR3 DNA sequence: TGTGCCAGCTCTGCAGGGTCTTACGAGCAGTACTTC. This encodes CASSAGSYEQYF.

V gene TRBV11-2 combines with J gene TRBJ2-3, with TRBD2 matching 14 bases. The CDR3 is 18 amino acids. V was pared by 5 bases and J by 1 base, with 8 bases of the junction left unmatched. From germline, CDR1 is SGHAT and CDR2 FQNNGV. The CDR3 reads CASSARLAGGPGTDTQYF. In nucleotides, the CDR3 is TGTGCCAGCAGCGCCAGACTAGCGGGGGGGCCGGGCACAGATACGCAGTATTTT.

This sequence joins TRBV19 and TRBJ1-1; D gene uncertain. Germline assignment: CDR1 LNHDA and CDR2 SQIVND (reference sequence). The V end lost 6 bases, the J end lost 0 bases, and 8 bases lay between the germline ends. This CDR3 is built from 13 residues. The chain's CDR3 is CASRARVNTEAFF. In DNA form, the CDR3 reads TGTGCCAGTAGGGCCCGGGTGAACACTGAAGCTTTCTTT.

The genes are TRBV18 and TRBJ2-7; 8 bases agree with TRBD1. The J segment lost 3 bases and the V segment lost 5 bases, leaving 3 bases of the junction unmatched. In germline, CDR1 is KGHSH, CDR2 LQKENI. The CDR3 runs to 13 residues. In DNA form, the CDR3 reads TGTGCCAGCTCATTCGGACAGGGCTACGAGCAGTACTTC. This gives the protein CASSFGQGYEQYF.

The chain couples TRBV19 to TRBJ2-7; the D gene is possibly TRBD2 (6 bases). Germline V CDR1 and CDR2: LNHDA, SQIVND (reference sequence). Deletions cut 2 bases from V and 0 bases from J, with 14 bases between. The CDR3 consists of 16 residues. CDR3 nucleotides: TGTGCCAGTAGTATAAGGAGGGAGAAGAGCTCCTACGAGCAGTACTTC. Residues: CASSIRREKSSYEQYF.

The DNA for the CDR3 is TGTGCCAGCAAACAACAGCCTCTCTCCGGAGGCTACACCTTC. Its translation: CASKQQPLSGGYTF. The chain has TRBV9 and TRBJ1-2; D not resolved. Germline V gives CDR1 SGDLS, CDR2 YYNGEE. V lost 6 bases, J lost 8 bases, and 20 bases lay in between. The CDR3 runs 14 residues.

This clone has more than one count but fewer than ten. CDR3 coding DNA: TGTGCCAGCAGTGAAGCCGGCCGGGGCCCGGAAAAACTGTTTTTT. Amino acid sequence: CASSEAGRGPEKLFF. J is TRBJ1-4 and V is TRBV25-1; possibly TRBD1 for D (5 bases). Trimming cost V 2 bases and J 8 bases, with 15 bases left between them. Per the germline V gene, CDR1 is MGHDK and CDR2 is SYGVNS. The CDR3 is made up of 15 amino acids.